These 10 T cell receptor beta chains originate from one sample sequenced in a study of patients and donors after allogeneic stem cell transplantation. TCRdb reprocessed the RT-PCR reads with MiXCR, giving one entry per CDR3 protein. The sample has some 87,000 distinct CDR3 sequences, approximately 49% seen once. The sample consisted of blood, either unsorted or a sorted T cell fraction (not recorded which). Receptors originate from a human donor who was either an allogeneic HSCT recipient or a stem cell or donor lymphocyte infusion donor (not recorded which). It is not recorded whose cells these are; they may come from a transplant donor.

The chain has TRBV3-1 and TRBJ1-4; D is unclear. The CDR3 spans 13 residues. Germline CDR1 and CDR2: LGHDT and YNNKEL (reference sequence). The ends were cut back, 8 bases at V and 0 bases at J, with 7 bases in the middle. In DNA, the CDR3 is TGTGCCAGCCGACTCGCAACTAATGAAAAACTGTTTTTT. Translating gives CASRLATNEKLFF.

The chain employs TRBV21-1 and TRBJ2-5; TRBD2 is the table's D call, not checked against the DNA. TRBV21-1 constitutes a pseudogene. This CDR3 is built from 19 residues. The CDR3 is CASSKCGSVSGSIQETQYF. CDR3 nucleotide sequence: TGTGCCAGCAGCAAGTGTGGTTCGGTTAGCGGGAGTATCCAAGAGACCCAGTACTTC.

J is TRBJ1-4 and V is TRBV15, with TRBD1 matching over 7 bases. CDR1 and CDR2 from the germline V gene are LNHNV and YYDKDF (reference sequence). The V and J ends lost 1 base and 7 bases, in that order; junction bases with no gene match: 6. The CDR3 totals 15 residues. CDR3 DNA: TGTGCCACCAGCAGAGCCCTGAGGGGGCGTGAAAAACTGTTTTTT. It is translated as CATSRALRGREKLFF.

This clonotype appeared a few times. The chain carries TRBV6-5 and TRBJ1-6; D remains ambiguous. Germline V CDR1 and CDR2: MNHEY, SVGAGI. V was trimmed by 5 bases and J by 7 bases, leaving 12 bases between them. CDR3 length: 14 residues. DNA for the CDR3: TGTGCCAGCAGTCCCCAGGACGGGAATTCACCCCTCCACTTT. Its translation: CASSPQDGNSPLHF.

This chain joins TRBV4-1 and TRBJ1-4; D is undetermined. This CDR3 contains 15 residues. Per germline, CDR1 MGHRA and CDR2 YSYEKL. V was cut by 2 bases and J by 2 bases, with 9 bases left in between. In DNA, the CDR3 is TGCGCCAGCAGCCAAACCGGCAGGACTAATGAAAAACTGTTTTTT. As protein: CASSQTGRTNEKLFF.

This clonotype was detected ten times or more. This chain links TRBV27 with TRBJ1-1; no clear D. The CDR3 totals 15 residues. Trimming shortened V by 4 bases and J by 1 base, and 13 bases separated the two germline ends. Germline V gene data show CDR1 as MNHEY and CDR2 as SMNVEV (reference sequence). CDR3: CASSSLQIRNTEAFF. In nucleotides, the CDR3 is TGTGCCAGCAGTTCGCTACAGATAAGGAACACTGAAGCTTTCTTT.

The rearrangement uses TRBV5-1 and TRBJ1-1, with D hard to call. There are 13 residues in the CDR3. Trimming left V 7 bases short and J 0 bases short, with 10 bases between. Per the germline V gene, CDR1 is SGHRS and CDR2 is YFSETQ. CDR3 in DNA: TGCGCCAGCCTAGACGGATTGAACACTGAAGCTTTCTTT. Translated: CASLDGLNTEAFF.

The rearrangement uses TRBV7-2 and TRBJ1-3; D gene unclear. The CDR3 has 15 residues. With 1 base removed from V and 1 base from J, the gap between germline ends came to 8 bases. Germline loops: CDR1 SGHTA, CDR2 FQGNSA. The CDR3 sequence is CASSLVEGSGNTIYF. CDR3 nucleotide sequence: TGTGCCAGCAGCTTAGTAGAGGGTTCTGGAAACACCATATATTTT.

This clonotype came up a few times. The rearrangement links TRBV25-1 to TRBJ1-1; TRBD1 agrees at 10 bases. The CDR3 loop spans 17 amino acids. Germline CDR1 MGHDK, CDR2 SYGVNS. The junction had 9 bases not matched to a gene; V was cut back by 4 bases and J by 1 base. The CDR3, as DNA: TGTGCCAGCAGTGCCCGGGACAGGGGCTTTACGAACACTGAAGCTTTCTTT. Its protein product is CASSARDRGFTNTEAFF.

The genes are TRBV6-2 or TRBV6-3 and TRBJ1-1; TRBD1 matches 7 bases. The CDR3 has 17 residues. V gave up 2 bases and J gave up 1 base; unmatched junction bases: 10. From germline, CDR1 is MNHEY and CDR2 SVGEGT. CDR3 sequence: CASSYVQGHGKNTEAFF. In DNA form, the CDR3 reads TGTGCCAGCAGTTACGTACAGGGGCACGGAAAGAACACTGAAGCTTTCTTT.